This T cell receptor (beta chain) was retrieved from a study of control samples from healthy donors and cancer patients. CDR3 length equals 17 residues. Germline lookup yields CDR1 SGHVS and CDR2 FNYEAQ. The V and J ends lost 3 bases and 1 base, in that order; junction bases with no gene match: 9. Repertoires were generated with immunoSEQ multiplex PCR, while TCRdb's copy carries only in-frame clones and drops some. In the table there are about 130,000 clones, 92% of which are singletons. Source material: PBMCs. The chain joins TRBV7-6 to TRBJ2-3, with 8 bases lining up with TRBD2. The sequence derives from a man older than 75 with head and neck cancer. CDR3 sequence (DNA): TGTGCCAGCAGCTTGGGCAGCGGGGGTGGTGGCACAGATACGCAGTATTTT. It is translated as CASSLGSGGGGTDTQYF.